The clone carrying this T cell receptor beta chain was counted a few times. Its target is not known. This record belongs to a study of response to subunit inactivated influenza vaccine. Overall study results and limits: There was a suggestion from the authors that each seasonal influenza vaccination recruits few new T cells.

Each CDR3 protein is one row after TCRdb ran MiXCR on the RT-PCR reads. Of hundreds of thousands of distinct CDR3 sequences in the sample, 13% were seen once. Germline lookup yields CDR1 SGHTA and CDR2 FQGNSA. The CDR3 contains 14 residues. J lost 6 bases, V lost 2 bases, and 3 bases had no gene match. This sequence joins TRBV7-2 and TRBJ2-5; 10 nucleotides agree with TRBD2. This specimen was PBMCs from blood, taken 45 days after vaccination. The TCR was taken from a man aged 50 to 59 who received an inactivated influenza vaccine. CDR3 sequence reads: CASSLSGGAQTQYF. CDR3 DNA sequence: TGTGCCAGCAGCTTAAGCGGGGGGGCCCAGACCCAGTACTTC. The full variable domain, completed using reference TRBV7-2 and TRBJ2-5, is GAGVSQSPSNKVTEKGKDVELRCDPISGHTALYWYRQSLGQGLEFLIYFQGNSAPDKSGLPSDRFSAERTGGSVSTLTIQRTQQEDSAVYLCASSLSGGAQTQYFGPGTRLLVL.